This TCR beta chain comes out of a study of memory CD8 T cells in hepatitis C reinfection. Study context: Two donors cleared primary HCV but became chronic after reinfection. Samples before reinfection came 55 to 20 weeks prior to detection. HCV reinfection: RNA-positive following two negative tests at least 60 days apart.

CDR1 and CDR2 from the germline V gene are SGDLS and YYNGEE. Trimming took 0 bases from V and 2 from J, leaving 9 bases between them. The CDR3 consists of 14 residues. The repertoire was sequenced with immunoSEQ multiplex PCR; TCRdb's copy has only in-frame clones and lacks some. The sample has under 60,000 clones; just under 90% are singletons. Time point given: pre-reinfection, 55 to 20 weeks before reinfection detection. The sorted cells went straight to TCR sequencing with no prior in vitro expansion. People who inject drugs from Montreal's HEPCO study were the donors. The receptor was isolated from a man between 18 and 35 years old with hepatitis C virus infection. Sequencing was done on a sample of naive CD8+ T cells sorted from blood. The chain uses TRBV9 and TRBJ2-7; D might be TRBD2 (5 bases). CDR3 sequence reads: CASSVGGSPYEQYF. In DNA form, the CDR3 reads TGTGCCAGCAGCGTAGGTGGGAGCCCCTACGAGCAGTACTTC.